One sample yielded the 23 T cell receptor beta chains listed below, sequenced in a study of OX40 agonist ivuxolimab in advanced cancers. The repertoire was sequenced with immunoSEQ multiplex PCR; TCRdb's copy has only in-frame clones and lacks some. The sample records some 99,000 clones, less than 95% being singletons. This sample comprised CD4+ or CD8+ T cells sorted from blood, obtained in a trial of the OX40 agonist ivuxolimab. Source of these receptors: an adult with an advanced solid tumor such as melanoma, head and neck, liver or kidney cancer.

This chain uses TRBV5-1 with TRBJ1-1; 8 bases agree with TRBD1. The junction had 4 bases not matched to a gene; V was cut back by 0 bases and J by 0 bases. The length of the CDR3 is 16 residues. Germline CDR1 reads SGHRS; CDR2 reads YFSETQ. The CDR3 here is CASSLASGGLNTEAFF. The CDR3 DNA sequence: TGCGCCAGCAGCTTGGCTTCAGGGGGCCTGAACACTGAAGCTTTCTTT.

V is TRBV12-5 and J is TRBJ2-5; the match to TRBD1 covers 8 bases. This CDR3 comprises 17 residues. Trimming removed 0 bases from V and 2 bases from J; junction bases left unmatched: 8. The V gene's germline CDR1 is LGHNT and CDR2 FRNRAP. The CDR3 spells CASGLVRGDRGQETQYF. The DNA for the CDR3 is TGTGCTAGTGGTTTGGTACGGGGCGACAGGGGACAAGAGACCCAGTACTTC.

The gene calls are TRBV4-2 and TRBJ2-1, with TRBD2 identical over 7 bases. Germline V gene data show CDR1 as LGHNA and CDR2 as YNFKEQ. After removal of 2 bases from V and 7 bases from J, the junction contained 8 bases not matched to a gene. The CDR3 sequence is 15 residues long. CDR3: CASSQSREGANEQFF. The CDR3 region has the DNA TGTGCCAGCAGCCAATCGAGGGAGGGTGCGAATGAGCAGTTCTTC.

The rearrangement uses TRBV10-1 and TRBJ1-1, with D perhaps TRBD1 (5 bases). Germline loops: CDR1 WNHNN, CDR2 SYGVQD (reference sequence). The CDR3 runs to 19 residues. Trimming left V 0 bases short and J 2 bases short, with 22 bases between. The CDR3 coding sequence is TGCGCCAGCAGTGAGTCCACCCCTTCACGGGGGATCACCAACACTGAAGCTTTCTTT. It specifies CASSESTPSRGITNTEAFF.

The chain employs TRBV11-3 and TRBJ2-7, with 8 bases matching TRBD1. After removal of 1 base from V and 3 bases from J, the junction contained 5 bases not matched to a gene. The length of the CDR3 is 15 residues. From germline, CDR1 is SGHNT and CDR2 YENEEA. The CDR3 nucleotides are TGTGCCAGCAGCTTAGGGACAGGGAGTATCTACGAGCAGTACTTC. It translates to CASSLGTGSIYEQYF.

This clone appeared a few times. The genes are TRBV6-4 and TRBJ1-1; D gene unclear. CDR1 MRHNA and CDR2 SNTAGT come from the germline V gene. V lost 3 bases to trimming and J lost 4 bases, with 9 bases between them. The CDR3 totals 13 residues. CDR3 sequence (DNA): TGTGCCAGCAGTGAGGAGGTGGGCACTGAAGCTTTCTTT. This sequence encodes CASSEEVGTEAFF.

The chain is built from TRBV19 and TRBJ1-2; 11 bases line up with TRBD1. The V gene's germline CDR1 is LNHDA and CDR2 SQIVND (reference sequence). CDR3 length: 19 amino acids. After removal of 5 bases from V and 0 bases from J, the junction contained 14 bases not matched to a gene. CDR3 in amino acids: CASSSSGTGGVTANYGYTF. The CDR3 coding sequence is TGTGCCAGTAGTTCATCCGGGACAGGGGGTGTTACGGCTAACTATGGCTACACCTTC.

V is TRBV11-2 and J is TRBJ2-7; 10 nucleotides line up with TRBD2. There are 14 residues in the CDR3. Germline CDR1 is SGHAT and CDR2 is FQNNGV. V gave up 5 bases and J gave up 5 bases; unmatched junction bases: 6. The DNA for the CDR3 is TGTGCCAGCAGCCCGCAGCTAGCGGGAGACGAGCAGTACTTC. This sequence encodes CASSPQLAGDEQYF.

This chain connects TRBV7-2 to TRBJ1-1; a possible D gene is TRBD1 (5 bases). Per the germline V gene, CDR1 is SGHTA and CDR2 is FQGNSA. Trimming cost V 5 bases and J 7 bases, with 11 bases left between them. The CDR3 is made up of 12 amino acids. CDR3 residues: CASSPRAREAFF. The CDR3 DNA reads as TGTGCCAGCAGCCCCAGGGCCCGTGAAGCTTTCTTT. Drawing the rest from reference TRBV7-2 and TRBJ1-1, the complete variable domain is GAGVSQSPSNKVTEKGKDVELRCDPISGHTALYWYRQSLGQGLEFLIYFQGNSAPDKSGLPSDRFSAERTGGSVSTLTIQRTQQEDSAVYLCASSPRAREAFFGQGTRLTVV.

The V gene is TRBV27, the J gene TRBJ2-4, with 9 positions matching TRBD2. Germline V gene data show CDR1 as MNHEY and CDR2 as SMNVEV (reference sequence). V trimming: 7 bases; J trimming: 3 bases; junction bases outside the gene matches: 4. This CDR3 is built from 14 residues. The CDR3 loop is CASKDSGGKNIQYF. For the CDR3, the DNA is TGTGCCAGCAAGGATAGCGGGGGCAAAAACATTCAGTACTTC.

This clone appeared a single time. The chain is built from TRBV7-9 and TRBJ2-1, with 11 nucleotides matching TRBD2. The CDR3 runs to 19 residues. CDR1 is SEHNR and CDR2 is FQNEAQ in the germline V gene (reference sequence). Trimming took 2 bases from V and 2 from J; bases not matched to a gene: 11. In nucleotides, the CDR3 is TGTGCCAGCAGCTTAAACCCCCCGACTAGCGGGAAGGCCTACAATGAGCAGTTCTTC. This translates into CASSLNPPTSGKAYNEQFF.

This clone has just one count. The chain links TRBV5-1 to TRBJ2-3; 8 nucleotides agree with TRBD1. J lost 5 bases, V lost 1 base, and 9 bases had no gene match. Per germline, CDR1 SGHRS and CDR2 YFSETQ. CDR3 length: 16 residues. The CDR3 loop reads CASSLRAGGVGDTQYF. CDR3 nucleotide sequence: TGCGCCAGCAGCTTGAGGGCAGGGGGCGTCGGAGATACGCAGTATTTT.

V and J are TRBV6-6 and TRBJ1-4, with D possibly being TRBD1 (6 bases). CDR3 size: 13 residues. Trimming stripped 6 bases from V and 7 bases from J, with 12 bases between. Per the germline V gene, CDR1 is MNHNY and CDR2 is SVGAGI (reference sequence). The CDR3 is CASRRATGEKLFF. As DNA, the CDR3 is TGTGCCAGCAGACGGGCGACAGGTGAAAAACTGTTTTTT.

The chain joins TRBV5-1 to TRBJ2-1, with 11 bases matching TRBD1. The germline gives CDR1 SGHRS, CDR2 YFSETQ. Unmatched junction bases numbered 8, after V lost 0 bases and J lost 6 bases. The CDR3 spans 17 residues. CDR3 protein: CASSLVLGTGGSNEQFF. DNA of the CDR3: TGCGCCAGCAGCTTGGTATTAGGGACAGGGGGGAGCAATGAGCAGTTCTTC.

This chain connects TRBV5-6 to TRBJ1-2; D is perhaps TRBD1 (6 bases). V lost 1 base, J lost 4 bases, and 11 bases lay in between. The CDR3 runs to 14 residues. Germline V lookup: CDR1 SGHDT, CDR2 YYEEEE. The CDR3 DNA reads as TGTGCCAGCAGCTTGTTGGGGGCCAGCTATGGCTACACCTTC. Its translation: CASSLLGASYGYTF. Variable domain in full (rest from reference TRBV5-6 and TRBJ1-2): DAGVTQSPTHLIKTRGQQVTLRCSPKSGHDTVSWYQQALGQGPQFIFQYYEEEERQRGNFPDRFSGHQFPNYSSELNVNALLLGDSALYLCASSLLGASYGYTFGSGTRLTVV.

The rearrangement joins TRBV11-1 to TRBJ2-3; 9 bases are shared with TRBD1. Trimming cost V 7 bases and J 2 bases; bases outside gene matches: 7. Germline V gives CDR1 SGHAT, CDR2 FQDESV (reference sequence). This CDR3 is built from 15 residues. CDR3 residues: CASNPGQGYTDTQYF. The CDR3 DNA reads as TGTGCCAGCAACCCCGGACAGGGGTACACAGATACGCAGTATTTT.

In this sample, this clone turned up once. V and J are TRBV5-1 and TRBJ2-7, with TRBD2 matching 10 bases. The germline gives CDR1 SGHRS, CDR2 YFSETQ. CDR3 length equals 16 residues. After removal of 4 bases from V and 1 base from J, the junction contained 8 bases not matched to a gene. CDR3 sequence reads: CASSQSTSGTSYEQYF. In nucleotides, the CDR3 is TGCGCCAGCAGCCAAAGCACTAGCGGGACTTCCTACGAGCAGTACTTC. The entire variable domain, with the rest obtained from reference TRBV5-1 and TRBJ2-7, is as follows: KAGVTQTPRYLIKTRGQQVTLSCSPISGHRSVSWYQQTPGQGLQFLFEYFSETQRNKGNFPGRFSGRQFSNSRSEMNVSTLELGDSALYLCASSQSTSGTSYEQYFGPGTRLTVT.

This clone was counted a single time. This chain links TRBV7-3 with TRBJ2-3; D perhaps matches TRBD2 (7 bases). This CDR3 contains 15 residues. Germline-derived CDR1 and CDR2 are SGHTA and FQGTGA. Trimming stripped 5 bases from V and 0 bases from J, with 12 bases between. The CDR3 DNA sequence: TGTGCCAGCAGCGAGGGGGGGTATAGCACAGATACGCAGTATTTT. This encodes CASSEGGYSTDTQYF.

The chain links TRBV13 to TRBJ2-7; TRBD2 is a possible D gene (5 bases). V was cut by 1 base and J by 7 bases, with 14 bases left in between. Germline CDR1 PRHDT, CDR2 FYEKMQ (reference sequence). This CDR3 is 14 amino acids long. This CDR3 is CASSLVALGGEQYF. CDR3 nucleotides: TGTGCCAGCAGCTTAGTGGCCTTGGGCGGGGAGCAGTACTTC.

This sequence joins TRBV7-8 and TRBJ2-2; D is unresolved. This CDR3 is built from 14 residues. The germline V and J ends were trimmed by 6 bases and 4 bases, with 12 bases remaining between them. Germline V lookup: CDR1 SGHVS, CDR2 FQNEAQ. CDR3 amino acids: CASRDGRVTGELFF. The CDR3 coding sequence is TGTGCCAGCAGAGACGGAAGGGTCACCGGGGAGCTGTTTTTT.

The chain uses TRBV28 and TRBJ1-4; the D is unclear. The CDR3 consists of 12 residues. Germline V gives CDR1 MDHEN, CDR2 SYDVKM. Trimming took 8 bases from V and 4 from J, leaving 8 bases between them. The CDR3 loop is CASARVNEKLFF. CDR3 sequence (DNA): TGTGCCAGCGCCCGGGTTAATGAAAAACTGTTTTTT.

This chain links TRBV27 with TRBJ2-7; tentatively, D is TRBD1 or TRBD2 (5 bases each). CDR3 size: 15 residues. The germline V gene encodes CDR1 MNHEY and CDR2 SMNVEV (reference sequence). Deletions cut 6 bases from V and 1 base from J, with 16 bases between. The CDR3 DNA sequence: TGTGCCAGCAGCTTTAGGGACGGAGCGTCCTACGAGCAGTACTTC. It codes for CASSFRDGASYEQYF.

This clone was recorded once. The V call is TRBV19, the J call TRBJ1-4; 8 nucleotides align to TRBD1. CDR3 length: 15 residues. Per the germline V gene, CDR1 is LNHDA and CDR2 is SQIVND (reference sequence). The junction had 5 bases not matched to a gene; V was cut back by 7 bases and J by 1 base. The DNA of the CDR3 is TGTGCCAGTAATCAGGGGGCCGGAACTAATGAAAAACTGTTTTTT. Protein: CASNQGAGTNEKLFF.